Listed below are T cell receptor beta chains from one sample, sequenced in a study of blood T cell repertoires in COVID-19. TCRdb's copy holds only in-frame clones and misses some; the assay was immunoSEQ multiplex PCR. The table has 120,000 to 150,000 clones, approximately 85% seen once. Sequencing used peripheral blood. The receptors originated from a woman in her sixties with COVID-19, enrolled during active disease. The conserved cysteine and the conserved F or W are not part of the CDR3 here. Where a row states a size, it is once, few, many or the class of an expanded clone; other rows omit it.

J gene: TRBJ1-1
CDR3 length: 13
clone size: -
V gene: TRBV6-6
CDR3 protein: ASRPRQGANTEAF

J gene: TRBJ2-5
CDR3 length: 15
clone size: -
V gene: TRBV3-1/TRBV3-2
CDR3 protein: ASSQTPGQGLQETQY

J gene: TRBJ1-4
CDR3 length: 10
clone size: once
V gene: TRBV29-1
CDR3 protein: SVVSEGEKLF

J gene: TRBJ2-1
CDR3 length: 14
clone size: -
V gene: TRBV4-1
CDR3 protein: ASSPTGLAGKDEQF

J gene: TRBJ1-1
CDR3 length: 11
clone size: -
V gene: TRBV6-5
CDR3 protein: ASNRLPNTEAF

J gene: TRBJ2-7
CDR3 length: 13
clone size: -
V gene: TRBV5-6
CDR3 protein: ASSFGSGSSYEQY

J gene: TRBJ1-5
CDR3 length: 14
clone size: few
V gene: TRBV28
CDR3 protein: ASEPDRGEWNQPQH

J gene: TRBJ1-1
CDR3 length: 13
clone size: -
V gene: TRBV12-5
CDR3 protein: ASGLVAGGRTEAF

J gene: TRBJ2-2
CDR3 length: 10
clone size: -
V gene: TRBV12-3/TRBV12-4
CDR3 protein: ASSRGIGELF

J gene: TRBJ1-1
CDR3 length: 11
clone size: -
V gene: TRBV14
CDR3 protein: ASSPTVNTEAF

J gene: TRBJ1-1
CDR3 length: 11
clone size: once
V gene: TRBV5-4
CDR3 protein: ASSDGQPTEAF

J gene: TRBJ1-1
CDR3 length: 12
clone size: -
V gene: TRBV12-5
CDR3 protein: ASGDDRVMAEAF

J gene: TRBJ2-3
CDR3 length: 11
clone size: -
V gene: TRBV5-4
CDR3 protein: ASHPKTGKSQY

J gene: TRBJ1-3
CDR3 length: 13
clone size: -
V gene: TRBV5-4
CDR3 protein: ASSSGQGTGNTIY

J gene: TRBJ2-1
CDR3 length: 15
clone size: -
V gene: TRBV19
CDR3 protein: ASSTPRGLAGTHEQF

J gene: TRBJ2-4
CDR3 length: 13
clone size: -
V gene: TRBV28
CDR3 protein: ASSSRGDAKNIQY

J gene: TRBJ1-1
CDR3 length: 12
clone size: -
V gene: TRBV3-1/TRBV3-2
CDR3 protein: ASKGTGGNTEAF

J gene: TRBJ2-3
CDR3 length: 15
clone size: -
V gene: TRBV5-1
CDR3 protein: ASSLGTSGGPGDTQY

J gene: TRBJ2-2
CDR3 length: 16
clone size: -
V gene: TRBV6-2/TRBV6-3
CDR3 protein: ASSYEQWDRISAGELF

J gene: TRBJ1-2
CDR3 length: 12
clone size: few
V gene: TRBV19
CDR3 protein: ASTGTDNFHGYT

J gene: TRBJ1-1
CDR3 length: 13
clone size: -
V gene: TRBV15
CDR3 protein: ATRREASADTEAF

J gene: TRBJ1-3
CDR3 length: 13
clone size: few
V gene: TRBV7-6
CDR3 protein: ASSSQGGSGNTIY

J gene: TRBJ2-3
CDR3 length: 15
clone size: -
V gene: TRBV6-1
CDR3 protein: ASSELGRAFYTDTQY

J gene: TRBJ2-7
CDR3 length: 9
clone size: -
V gene: TRBV19
CDR3 protein: ATQLASEQY

J gene: TRBJ2-1
CDR3 length: 16
clone size: -
V gene: TRBV4-2
CDR3 protein: ASSQEFGAGNYYNEQF

J gene: TRBJ1-5
CDR3 length: 13
clone size: -
V gene: TRBV9
CDR3 protein: ASSEVAGVDQPQH

J gene: TRBJ2-2
CDR3 length: 15
clone size: -
V gene: TRBV4-2
CDR3 protein: ASSQTTSGVITGELF

J gene: TRBJ1-1
CDR3 length: 11
clone size: -
V gene: TRBV5-1
CDR3 protein: ASGQDPNTEAF

J gene: TRBJ2-7
CDR3 length: 13
clone size: -
V gene: TRBV5-1
CDR3 protein: ASSYRGGTTYEQY

J gene: TRBJ1-2
CDR3 length: 12
clone size: -
V gene: TRBV7-9
CDR3 protein: ASSPGTPNYGYT

J gene: TRBJ1-2
CDR3 length: 11
clone size: -
V gene: TRBV30
CDR3 protein: AWSPDRVNGYT

J gene: TRBJ2-7
CDR3 length: 13
clone size: -
V gene: TRBV20-1
CDR3 protein: SASVLAGGPLEQY

J gene: TRBJ2-3
CDR3 length: 14
clone size: -
V gene: TRBV11-3
CDR3 protein: ASSLRAGGEADTQY

J gene: TRBJ1-4
CDR3 length: 12
clone size: -
V gene: TRBV7-6
CDR3 protein: ASSPGQGGEKLF

J gene: TRBJ1-2
CDR3 length: 13
clone size: -
V gene: TRBV16
CDR3 protein: ASSQETGLLGGYT

J gene: TRBJ2-1
CDR3 length: 17
clone size: -
V gene: TRBV5-1
CDR3 protein: ASSLTGTSGGASRVEQF

J gene: TRBJ1-4
CDR3 length: 10
clone size: -
V gene: TRBV10-3
CDR3 protein: AIAGQDEKLF

J gene: TRBJ1-1
CDR3 length: 14
clone size: -
V gene: TRBV5-1
CDR3 protein: ASSYTNRGGQEEAF

J gene: TRBJ1-1
CDR3 length: 13
clone size: -
V gene: TRBV18
CDR3 protein: ASSPPGQGNTEAF

J gene: TRBJ1-2
CDR3 length: 11
clone size: -
V gene: TRBV18
CDR3 protein: ASSPTGGYGYT

J gene: TRBJ1-6
CDR3 length: 12
clone size: -
V gene: TRBV5-1
CDR3 protein: ASSSGQRNSPLH

J gene: TRBJ1-2
CDR3 length: 13
clone size: -
V gene: TRBV6-1
CDR3 protein: ASSENPTGDYGYT

J gene: TRBJ2-1
CDR3 length: 13
clone size: once
V gene: TRBV7-3
CDR3 protein: ASSSRERGANEQF

J gene: TRBJ2-2
CDR3 length: 14
clone size: -
V gene: TRBV19
CDR3 protein: ASRGGLAANTGELF

J gene: TRBJ2-7
CDR3 length: 13
clone size: -
V gene: TRBV7-2
CDR3 protein: ASSLVGSGEYEQY

J gene: TRBJ1-5
CDR3 length: 15
clone size: -
V gene: TRBV12-5
CDR3 protein: ASGLGHRDISNQPQH